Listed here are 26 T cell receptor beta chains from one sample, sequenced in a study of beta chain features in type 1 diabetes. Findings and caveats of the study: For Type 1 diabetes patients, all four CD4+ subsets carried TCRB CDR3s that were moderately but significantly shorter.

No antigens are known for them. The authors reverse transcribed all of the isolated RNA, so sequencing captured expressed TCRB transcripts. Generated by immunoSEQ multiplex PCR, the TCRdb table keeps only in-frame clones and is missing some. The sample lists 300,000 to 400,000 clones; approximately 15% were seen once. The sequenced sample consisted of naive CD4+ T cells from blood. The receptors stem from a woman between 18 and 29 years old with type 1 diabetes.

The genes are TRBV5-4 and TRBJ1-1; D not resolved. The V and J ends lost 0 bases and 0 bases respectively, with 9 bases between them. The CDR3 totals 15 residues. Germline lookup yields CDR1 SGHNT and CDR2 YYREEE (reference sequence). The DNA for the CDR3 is TGTGCCAGCAGCTTGGAAACAGTCATGAACACTGAAGCTTTCTTT. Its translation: CASSLETVMNTEAFF.

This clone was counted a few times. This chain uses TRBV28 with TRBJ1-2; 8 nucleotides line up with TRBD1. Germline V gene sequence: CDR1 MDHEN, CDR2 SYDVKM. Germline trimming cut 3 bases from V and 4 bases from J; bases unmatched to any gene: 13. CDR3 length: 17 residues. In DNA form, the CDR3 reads TGTGCCAGCAGTTTTAATGGACAGGGCGTACGGGGCTATGGCTACACCTTC. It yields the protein CASSFNGQGVRGYGYTF.

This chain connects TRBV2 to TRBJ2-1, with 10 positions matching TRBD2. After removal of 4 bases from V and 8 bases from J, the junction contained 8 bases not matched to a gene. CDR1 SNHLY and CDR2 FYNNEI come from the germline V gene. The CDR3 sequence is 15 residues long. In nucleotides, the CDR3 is TGTGCCAGCAGTGTTGCGAGCGGGAGGGCCTATGAGCAGTTCTTC. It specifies CASSVASGRAYEQFF.

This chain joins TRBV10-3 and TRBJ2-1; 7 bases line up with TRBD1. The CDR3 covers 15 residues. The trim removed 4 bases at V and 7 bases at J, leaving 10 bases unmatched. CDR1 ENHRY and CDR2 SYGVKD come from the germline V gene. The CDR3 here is CAISGGTVRRNEQFF. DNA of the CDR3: TGTGCCATCAGTGGGGGGACAGTGCGGAGGAATGAGCAGTTCTTC.

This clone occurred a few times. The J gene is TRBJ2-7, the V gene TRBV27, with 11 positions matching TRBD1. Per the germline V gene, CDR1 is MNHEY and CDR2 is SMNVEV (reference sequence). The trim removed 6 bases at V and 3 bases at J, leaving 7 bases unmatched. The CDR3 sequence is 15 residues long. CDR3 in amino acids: CASRTVGQGVYEQYF. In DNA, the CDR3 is TGTGCCAGCAGGACCGTGGGACAGGGGGTCTACGAGCAGTACTTC.

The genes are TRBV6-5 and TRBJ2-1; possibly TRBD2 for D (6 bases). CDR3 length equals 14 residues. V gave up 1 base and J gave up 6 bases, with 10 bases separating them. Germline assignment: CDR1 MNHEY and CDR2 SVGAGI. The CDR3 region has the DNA TGTGCCAGCAGTTACTGGAGGGGCGCCAATGAGCAGTTCTTC. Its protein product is CASSYWRGANEQFF.

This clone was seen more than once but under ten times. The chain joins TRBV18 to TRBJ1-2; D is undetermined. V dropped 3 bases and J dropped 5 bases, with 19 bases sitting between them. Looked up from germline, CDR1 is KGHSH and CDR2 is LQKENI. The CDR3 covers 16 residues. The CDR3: CASSPAAGDGNYGYTF. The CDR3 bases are TGTGCCAGCTCACCCGCTGCTGGAGACGGCAATTATGGCTACACCTTC.

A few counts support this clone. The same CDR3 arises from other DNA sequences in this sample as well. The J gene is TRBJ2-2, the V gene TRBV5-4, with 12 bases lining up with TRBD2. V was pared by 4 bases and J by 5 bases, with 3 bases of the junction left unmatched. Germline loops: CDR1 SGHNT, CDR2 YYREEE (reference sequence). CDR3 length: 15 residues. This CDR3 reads CASSPGTSGTGELFF. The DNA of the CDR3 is TGTGCCAGCAGCCCCGGGACTAGCGGGACCGGGGAGCTGTTTTTT.

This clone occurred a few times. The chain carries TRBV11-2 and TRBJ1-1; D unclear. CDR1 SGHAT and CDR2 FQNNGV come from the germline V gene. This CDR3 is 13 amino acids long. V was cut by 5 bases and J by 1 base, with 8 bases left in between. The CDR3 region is CASSHSTNTEAFF. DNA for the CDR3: TGTGCCAGCAGCCACAGCACGAACACTGAAGCTTTCTTT.

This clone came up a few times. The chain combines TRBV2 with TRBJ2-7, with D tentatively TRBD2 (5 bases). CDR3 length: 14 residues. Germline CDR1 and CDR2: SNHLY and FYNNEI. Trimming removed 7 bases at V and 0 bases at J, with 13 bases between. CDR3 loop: CASNPRSGSYEQYF. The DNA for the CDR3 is TGTGCCAGCAATCCGCGAAGCGGCTCCTACGAGCAGTACTTC. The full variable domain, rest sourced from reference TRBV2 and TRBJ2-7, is EPEVTQTPSHQVTQMGQEVILRCVPISNHLYFYWYRQILGQKVEFLVSFYNNEISEKSEIFDDQFSVERPDGSNFTLKIRSTKLEDSAMYFCASNPRSGSYEQYFGPGTRLTVT.

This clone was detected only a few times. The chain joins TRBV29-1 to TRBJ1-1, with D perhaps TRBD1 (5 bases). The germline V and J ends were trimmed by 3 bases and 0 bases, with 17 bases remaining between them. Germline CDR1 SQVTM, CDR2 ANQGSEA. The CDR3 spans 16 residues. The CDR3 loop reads CSVDSTGALVNTEAFF. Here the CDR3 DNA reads TGCAGCGTTGATTCTACAGGAGCCCTCGTGAACACTGAAGCTTTCTTT.

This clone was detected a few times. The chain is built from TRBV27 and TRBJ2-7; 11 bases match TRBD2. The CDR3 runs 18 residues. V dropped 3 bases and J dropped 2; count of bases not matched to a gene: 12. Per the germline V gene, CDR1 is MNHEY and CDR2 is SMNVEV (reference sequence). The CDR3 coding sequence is TGTGCCAGCAGTTTGGAGGCGGCTAGCGGGAGGTCGCCCTACGAGCAGTACTTC. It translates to CASSLEAASGRSPYEQYF.

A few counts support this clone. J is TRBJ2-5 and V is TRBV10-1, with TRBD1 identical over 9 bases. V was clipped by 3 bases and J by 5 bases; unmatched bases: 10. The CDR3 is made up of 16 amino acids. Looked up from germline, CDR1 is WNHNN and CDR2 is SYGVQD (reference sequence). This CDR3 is CASSDPRTGATETQYF. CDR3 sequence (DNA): TGCGCCAGCAGTGATCCTAGGACAGGGGCGACGGAGACCCAGTACTTC.

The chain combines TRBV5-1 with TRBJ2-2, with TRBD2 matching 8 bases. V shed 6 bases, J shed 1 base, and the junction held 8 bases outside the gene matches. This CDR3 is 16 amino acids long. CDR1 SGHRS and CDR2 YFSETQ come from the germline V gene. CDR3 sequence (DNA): TGCGCCAGCACCCTGCGAACTAGCGGGAACACCGGGGAGCTGTTTTTT. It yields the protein CASTLRTSGNTGELFF.

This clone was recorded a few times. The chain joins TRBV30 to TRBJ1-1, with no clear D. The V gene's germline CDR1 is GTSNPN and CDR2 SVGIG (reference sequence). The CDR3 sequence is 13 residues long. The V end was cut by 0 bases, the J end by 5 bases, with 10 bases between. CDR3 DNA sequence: TGTGCCTGGAGTGTGTCAGGAAAGACTGAAGCTTTCTTT. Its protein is CAWSVSGKTEAFF.

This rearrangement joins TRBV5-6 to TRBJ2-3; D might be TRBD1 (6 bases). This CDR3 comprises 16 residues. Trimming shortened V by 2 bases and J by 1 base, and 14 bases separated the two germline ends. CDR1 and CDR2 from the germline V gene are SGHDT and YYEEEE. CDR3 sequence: CASSFRQGTGTDTQYF. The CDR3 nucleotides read TGTGCCAGCAGCTTCCGCCAGGGGACGGGCACAGATACGCAGTATTTT.

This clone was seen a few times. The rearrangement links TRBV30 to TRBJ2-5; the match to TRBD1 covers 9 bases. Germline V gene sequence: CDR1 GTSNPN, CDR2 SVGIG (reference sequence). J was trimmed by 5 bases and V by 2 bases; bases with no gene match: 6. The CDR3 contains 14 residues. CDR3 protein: CAWSPGQGRETQYF. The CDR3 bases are TGTGCCTGGAGTCCGGGACAGGGTCGGGAGACCCAGTACTTC.

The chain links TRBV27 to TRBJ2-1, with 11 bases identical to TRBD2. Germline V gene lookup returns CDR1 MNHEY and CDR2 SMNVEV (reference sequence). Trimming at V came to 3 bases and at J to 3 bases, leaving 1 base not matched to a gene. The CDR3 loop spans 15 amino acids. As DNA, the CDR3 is TGTGCCAGCAGTTTTGGACTAGCGGGCTACAATGAGCAGTTCTTC. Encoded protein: CASSFGLAGYNEQFF.

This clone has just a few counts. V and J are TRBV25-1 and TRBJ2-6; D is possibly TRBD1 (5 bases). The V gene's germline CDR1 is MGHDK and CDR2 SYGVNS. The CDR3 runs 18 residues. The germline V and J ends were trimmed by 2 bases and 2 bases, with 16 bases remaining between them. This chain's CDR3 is CASSERWGLGPGANVLTF. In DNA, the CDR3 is TGTGCCAGCAGTGAACGGTGGGGCTTAGGTCCTGGGGCCAACGTCCTGACTTTC. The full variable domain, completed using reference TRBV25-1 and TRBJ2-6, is EADIYQTPRYLVIGTGKKITLECSQTMGHDKMYWYQQDPGMELHLIHYSYGVNSTEKGDLSSESTVSRIRTEHFPLTLESARPSHTSQYLCASSERWGLGPGANVLTFGAGSRLTVL.

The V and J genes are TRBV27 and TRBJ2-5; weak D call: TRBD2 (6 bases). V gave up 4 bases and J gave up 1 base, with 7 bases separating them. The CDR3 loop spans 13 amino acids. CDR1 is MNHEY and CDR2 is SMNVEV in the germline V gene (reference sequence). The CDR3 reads CASSYGGQETQYF. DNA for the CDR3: TGTGCCAGCAGTTACGGGGGCCAAGAGACCCAGTACTTC.

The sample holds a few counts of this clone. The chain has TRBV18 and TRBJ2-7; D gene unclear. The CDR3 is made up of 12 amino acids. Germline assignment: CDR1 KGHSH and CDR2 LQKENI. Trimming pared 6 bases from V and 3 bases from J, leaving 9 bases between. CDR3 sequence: CASSRDDYEQYV. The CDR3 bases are TGTGCCAGCTCGCGTGATGACTACGAGCAGTACGTC.

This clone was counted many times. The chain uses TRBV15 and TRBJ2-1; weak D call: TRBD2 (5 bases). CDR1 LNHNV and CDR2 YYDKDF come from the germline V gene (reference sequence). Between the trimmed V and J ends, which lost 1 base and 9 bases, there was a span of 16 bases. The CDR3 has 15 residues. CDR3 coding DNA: TGTGCCACCAGCAGAGGAGGAGCAACGGGGAGTGAGCAGTTCTTC. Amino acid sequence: CATSRGGATGSEQFF.

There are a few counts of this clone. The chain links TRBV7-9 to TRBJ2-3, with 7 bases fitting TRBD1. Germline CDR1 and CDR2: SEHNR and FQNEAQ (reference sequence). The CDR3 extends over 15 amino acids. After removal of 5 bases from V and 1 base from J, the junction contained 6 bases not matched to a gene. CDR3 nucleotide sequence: TGTGCCAGCAGCCGCCGGGACAGAGGCACAGATACGCAGTATTTT. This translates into CASSRRDRGTDTQYF.

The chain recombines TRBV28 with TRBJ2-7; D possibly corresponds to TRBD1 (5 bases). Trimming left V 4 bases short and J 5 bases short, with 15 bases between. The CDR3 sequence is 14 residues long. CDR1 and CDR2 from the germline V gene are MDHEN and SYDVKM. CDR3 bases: TGTGCCAGCAGTTCGACAGACGTGTGGGACGAGCAGTACTTC. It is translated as CASSSTDVWDEQYF.

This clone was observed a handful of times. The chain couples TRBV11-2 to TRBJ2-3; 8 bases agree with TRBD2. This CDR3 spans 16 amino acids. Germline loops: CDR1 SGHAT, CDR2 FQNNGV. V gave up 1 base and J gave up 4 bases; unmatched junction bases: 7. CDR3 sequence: CASSLGGAGEPDTQYF. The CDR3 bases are TGTGCCAGCAGCTTAGGTGGAGCGGGAGAGCCAGATACGCAGTATTTT.

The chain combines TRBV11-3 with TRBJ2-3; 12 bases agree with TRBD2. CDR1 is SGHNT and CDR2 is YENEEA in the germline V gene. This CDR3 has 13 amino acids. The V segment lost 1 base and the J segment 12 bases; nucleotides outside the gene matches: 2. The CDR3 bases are TGTGCCAGCAGCTTAGCGACTAGCGGGAGCCAGTATTTT. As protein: CASSLATSGSQYF.